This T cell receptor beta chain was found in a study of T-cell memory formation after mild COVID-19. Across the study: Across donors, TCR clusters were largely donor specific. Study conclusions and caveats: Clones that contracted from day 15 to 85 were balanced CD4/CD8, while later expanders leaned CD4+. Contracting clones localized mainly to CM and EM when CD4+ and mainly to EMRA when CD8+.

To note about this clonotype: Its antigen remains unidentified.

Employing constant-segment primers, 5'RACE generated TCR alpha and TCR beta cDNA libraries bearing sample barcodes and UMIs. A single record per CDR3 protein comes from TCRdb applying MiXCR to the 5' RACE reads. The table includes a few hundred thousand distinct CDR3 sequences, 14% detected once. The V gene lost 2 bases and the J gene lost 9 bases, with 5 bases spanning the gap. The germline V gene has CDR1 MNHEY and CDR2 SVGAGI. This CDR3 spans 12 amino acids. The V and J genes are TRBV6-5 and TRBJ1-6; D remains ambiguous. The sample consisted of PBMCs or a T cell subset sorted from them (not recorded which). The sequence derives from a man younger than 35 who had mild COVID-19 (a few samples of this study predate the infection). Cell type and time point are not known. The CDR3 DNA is TGTGCCAGCAGTTACGGTGTTTCACCCCTCCACTTT. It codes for CASSYGVSPLHF.